The 17 T cell receptor beta chains presented below share a single source sample, sequenced in a study of blood T cell repertoires in COVID-19. The method was immunoSEQ multiplex PCR; TCRdb's version includes in-frame clones alone and lacks a portion of them. The sample records approximately 250,000 clones, around nine tenths being singletons. The sample was peripheral blood. Receptor source: a woman aged 60-70 years with COVID-19, enrolled during active disease.

J is TRBJ1-2 and V is TRBV27, with D maybe TRBD1 (5 bases). The CDR3 contains 13 residues. V was pared by 6 bases and J by 7 bases, with 15 bases between. The germline V gene encodes CDR1 MNHEY and CDR2 SMNVEV (reference sequence). CDR3 nucleotides: TGTGCCAGCAGAAGGGGCAGGGTCTCTGGCTACACCTTC. Protein: CASRRGRVSGYTF.

Turning to this clone: At one boundary the junction diverges from the germline segment, which might be a read error. The sample carries other DNA sequences with the same CDR3. This rearrangement joins TRBV19 to TRBJ2-1, with 7 positions matching TRBD2. Germline lookup yields CDR1 LNHDA and CDR2 SQIVND (reference sequence). There are 13 residues in the CDR3. CDR3 loop: CASTASGYNEQFF. DNA of the CDR3: TGCGCCAGTACCGCTAGCGGCTACAATGAGCAGTTCTTC.

The chain employs TRBV27 and TRBJ2-7; D perhaps matches TRBD2 (5 bases). The CDR3 has 14 residues. Between the trimmed V and J ends, which lost 3 bases and 4 bases, there was a span of 13 bases. The germline V gene has CDR1 MNHEY and CDR2 SMNVEV (reference sequence). The CDR3 region has the DNA TGTGCCAGCAGTTTGGTAGGCGGAGGTTACGAGCAGTACTTC. Its protein product is CASSLVGGGYEQYF.

This chain connects TRBV5-4 to TRBJ1-2; the match to TRBD1 covers 12 bases. Germline V gives CDR1 SGHNT, CDR2 YYREEE (reference sequence). There are 16 residues in the CDR3. The V segment lost 4 bases and the J segment 2 bases; nucleotides outside the gene matches: 6. CDR3 sequence (DNA): TGTGCCAGCAGCACTCCCGGGACAGGGGGCAACTATGGCTACACCTTC. It encodes CASSTPGTGGNYGYTF.

The chain joins TRBV24-1 to TRBJ2-1, with TRBD2 matching over 12 bases. CDR3 length: 15 residues. V shed 7 bases, J shed 8 bases, and the junction held 8 bases outside the gene matches. In germline, CDR1 is KGHDR, CDR2 SFDVKD. This chain's CDR3 is CATSGLAGSAYEQFF. As DNA, the CDR3 is TGTGCCACCAGCGGACTAGCGGGATCGGCATATGAGCAGTTCTTC.

V usage is TRBV28 and J usage is TRBJ1-2; a possible D gene is TRBD1 (5 bases). The V gene lost 5 bases and the J gene lost 5 bases, with 6 bases spanning the gap. In germline, CDR1 is MDHEN, CDR2 SYDVKM. The CDR3 runs 11 residues. The CDR3: CASSRQYGYTF. The CDR3 nucleotides read TGTGCCAGCAGTAGACAGTATGGCTACACCTTC.

The J gene is TRBJ2-1, the V gene TRBV18; D is perhaps TRBD1 (6 bases). This CDR3 is 16 amino acids long. The germline CDR1 and CDR2 sequences are KGHSH and LQKENI. V lost 6 bases, J lost 5 bases, and 20 bases lay in between. CDR3 sequence reads: CASSPRMSGGHNEQFF. The CDR3 DNA follows: TGTGCCAGCTCCCCCAGGATGTCTGGGGGCCACAATGAGCAGTTCTTC.

This chain uses TRBV10-3 with TRBJ2-3; 9 bases map to TRBD2. The CDR3 consists of 15 residues. Germline CDR1 ENHRY, CDR2 SYGVKD. Germline trimming cut 3 bases from V and 6 bases from J; bases unmatched to any gene: 7. The CDR3 coding sequence is TGTGCCATCAGTGAAAGCGGGAGGACCGCGGATACGCAGTATTTT. Its translation is CAISESGRTADTQYF.

A few counts support this clone. The chain couples TRBV29-1 to TRBJ1-1, with D possibly matching TRBD1 (5 bases). The CDR3 is 13 amino acids. V was clipped by 1 base and J by 1 base, with 7 bases between them. Germline V lookup: CDR1 SQVTM, CDR2 ANQGSEA. In DNA form, the CDR3 reads TGCAGCGTTGAAGGGAGGGGGAACACTGAAGCTTTCTTT. Translated: CSVEGRGNTEAFF.

The chain has TRBV5-4 and TRBJ2-5; 15 nucleotides align to TRBD2. The CDR3 has 16 amino acids. Germline assignment: CDR1 SGHNT and CDR2 YYREEE (reference sequence). The junction had 4 bases not matched to a gene; V was cut back by 2 bases and J by 5 bases. This chain's CDR3 is CASSFAGTSGRETQYF. The CDR3, as DNA: TGTGCCAGCAGCTTTGCCGGGACTAGCGGGAGGGAGACCCAGTACTTC.

The rearrangement links TRBV11-3 to TRBJ2-4, with TRBD2 matching 7 bases. Trimming cost V 1 base and J 6 bases; bases outside gene matches: 6. The V gene's germline CDR1 is SGHNT and CDR2 YENEEA. The CDR3 loop spans 15 amino acids. Here the CDR3 DNA reads TGTGCCAGCAGCTTAGGTCCTAGCGGCGGAAACATTCAGTACTTC. Translated, it gives CASSLGPSGGNIQYF.

The rearrangement links TRBV6-2 or TRBV6-3 to TRBJ1-4; D may be TRBD1 (5 bases). Germline CDR1 and CDR2: MNHEY and SVGEGT. The CDR3 runs to 14 residues. Trimming took 2 bases from V and 5 from J, leaving 9 bases between them. The chain's CDR3 is CASSYPRVNEKLFF. The CDR3 nucleotides read TGTGCCAGCAGTTACCCCAGGGTAAATGAAAAACTGTTTTTT.

The chain uses TRBV19 and TRBJ2-1; possible D gene TRBD2, 6 bases. V was trimmed by 6 bases and J by 0 bases, leaving 12 bases between them. The CDR3 totals 15 residues. Germline values: CDR1 LNHDA, CDR2 SQIVND (reference sequence). Here the CDR3 reads CASSGTPYSYNEQFF. For the CDR3, the DNA is TGTGCCAGTAGCGGGACTCCCTACTCCTACAATGAGCAGTTCTTC.

This clone was observed a few times. V usage is TRBV7-8 and J usage is TRBJ2-7; a weak D match, TRBD1 (5 bases). CDR3 size: 14 residues. Germline CDR1 SGHVS, CDR2 FQNEAQ. Trimming took 10 bases from V and 0 from J, leaving 16 bases between them. The CDR3 region has the DNA TGTGCCACTCAGCGATACAGGAGCTCCTACGAGCAGTACTTC. Protein sequence: CATQRYRSSYEQYF. Full variable domain (rest looked up from reference TRBV7-8 and TRBJ2-7): GAGVSQSPRYKVAKRGQDVALRCDPISGHVSLFWYQQALGQGPEFLTYFQNEAQLDKSGLPSDRFFAERPEGSVSTLKIQRTQQEDSAVYLCATQRYRSSYEQYFGPGTRLTVT.

The chain couples TRBV5-8 to TRBJ1-2, with D perhaps TRBD1 (6 bases). The V end was cut by 2 bases, the J end by 3 bases, with 14 bases between. Germline V lookup: CDR1 SGHTS, CDR2 YDEGEE. This CDR3 has 15 amino acids. CDR3 region: CASSFADRNYYGYTF. The CDR3 DNA reads TGTGCCAGCAGCTTTGCCGACAGGAATTACTATGGCTACACCTTC.

The genes are TRBV4-1 and TRBJ1-1; D is perhaps TRBD1 (6 bases). Germline V lookup: CDR1 MGHRA, CDR2 YSYEKL. The CDR3 runs 19 residues. Trimming took off 0 bases at V and 2 bases at J, with 22 bases between the two ends. The CDR3 sequence is CASSQDARGGVNGNTEAFF. DNA for the CDR3: TGCGCCAGCAGCCAAGATGCCAGGGGAGGGGTTAACGGAAACACTGAAGCTTTCTTT.

The CDR3 coding sequence is TGTGCCAGCAGCTTGGAGGGAGGACGCTACGAGCAGTACTTC. The encoded protein is CASSLEGGRYEQYF. The chain carries TRBV5-5 and TRBJ2-7, with D possibly being TRBD2 (6 bases). The CDR3 is 14 amino acids. Per germline, CDR1 SGHKS and CDR2 YYEKEE (reference sequence). V lost 0 bases, J lost 3 bases, and 10 bases lay in between.